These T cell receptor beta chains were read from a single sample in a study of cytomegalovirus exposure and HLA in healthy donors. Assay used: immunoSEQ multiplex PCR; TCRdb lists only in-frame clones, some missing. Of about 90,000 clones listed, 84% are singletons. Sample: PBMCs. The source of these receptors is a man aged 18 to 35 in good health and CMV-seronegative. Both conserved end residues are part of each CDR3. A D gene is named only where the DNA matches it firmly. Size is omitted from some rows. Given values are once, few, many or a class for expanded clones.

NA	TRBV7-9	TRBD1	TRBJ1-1	TGTGCCAGCAGCTTAACAGGGGGTGGTGGCACTGAAGCTTTCTTT	CASSLTGGGGTEAFF
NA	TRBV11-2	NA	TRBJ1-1	TGTGCCAGCAGCTCGAGGATCGGGGGTCCGAACACTGAAGCTTTCTTT	CASSSRIGGPNTEAFF
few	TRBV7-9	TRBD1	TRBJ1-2	TGTGCCAGCAGCTTATTGGACAGGGTCGGCTACACCTTC	CASSLLDRVGYTF
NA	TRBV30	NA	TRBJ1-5	TGTGCCTGCGAGGGTTTAAGGGGGAACGAGGGCAATCAGCCCCAGCATTTT	CACEGLRGNEGNQPQHF
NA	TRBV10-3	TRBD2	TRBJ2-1	TGTGCCATCAGTGAGCAAAAGATAGCGGGGGGCCTCTACAATGAGCAGTTCTTC	CAISEQKIAGGLYNEQFF
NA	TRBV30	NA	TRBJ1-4	TGTGCCTGGAGCGCAGGGCGTGAAAAACTGTTTTTT	CAWSAGREKLFF
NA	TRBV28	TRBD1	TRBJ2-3	TGTGCCAGCAGCTCTCCGCGACAGGGGCGGACAGATACGCAGTATTTT	CASSSPRQGRTDTQYF
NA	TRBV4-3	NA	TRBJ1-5	TGCGCCAGCAGCCAAGACGGGGTCCATCAGCCCCAGCATTTT	CASSQDGVHQPQHF
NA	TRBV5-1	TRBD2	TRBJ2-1	TGCGCCAGCAGCTTTCGACTAGCGGGCAGCTCCTACAATGAGCAGTTCTTC	CASSFRLAGSSYNEQFF
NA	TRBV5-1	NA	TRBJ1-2	TGCGCCAGCAGCCCGACGTTGACAAATAACTATGGCTACACCTTC	CASSPTLTNNYGYTF
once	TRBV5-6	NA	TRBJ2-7	TGTGCCAGCAGCCCCCCCCTTTCTCCCCTCGGGAACGAGCAGTACTTC	CASSPPLSPLGNEQYF
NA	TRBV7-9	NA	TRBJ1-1	TGTGCCAGCAGATCGGTTATGAACACTGAAGCTTTCTTT	CASRSVMNTEAFF
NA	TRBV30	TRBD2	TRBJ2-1	TGTGCCTGGAGACCCCGGACTAGCGGACCTACGGAGCAGTTCTTC	CAWRPRTSGPTEQFF
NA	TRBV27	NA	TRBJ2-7	TGTGCCAGTTTTAGTACTCACTACGAGCAGTACTTC	CASFSTHYEQYF
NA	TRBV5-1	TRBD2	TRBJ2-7	TGCGCCAGCCGGACTAGCGGGAGTGATGGCGAGCAGTACTTC	CASRTSGSDGEQYF
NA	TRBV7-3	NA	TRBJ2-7	TGTGCCAGCAGCTTCTCTGCGGGTTCCTACGAGCAGTACTTC	CASSFSAGSYEQYF
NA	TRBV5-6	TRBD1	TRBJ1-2	TGTGCCAGCGGAAGGGACAGCCACTATGGCTACACCTTC	CASGRDSHYGYTF
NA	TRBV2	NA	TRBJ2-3	TGTGCCAGCAGTCAGGGGGGACTAGTAGTAGATACGCAGTATTTT	CASSQGGLVVDTQYF
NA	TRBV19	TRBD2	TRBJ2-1	TGTGCCAGTAGTCTTAGCGGGAGTTATACCTACAATGAGCAGTTCTTC	CASSLSGSYTYNEQFF
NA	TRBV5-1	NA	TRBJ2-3	TGCGCCAGCAGCCCGGGGGGCGGAGATACGCAGTATTTT	CASSPGGGDTQYF
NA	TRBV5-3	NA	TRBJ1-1	TGTGCCAGAAGCAGAGTGGCTTTCTTT	CARSRVAFF
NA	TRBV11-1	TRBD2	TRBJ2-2	TGTGCCAGCAGCTCCACAAGGACTAGCGGGAGATACGGGGAGCTGTTTTTT	CASSSTRTSGRYGELFF
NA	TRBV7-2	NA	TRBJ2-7	TGTGCCAGCAGCTTAACGGGGGACGAGCAGTACTTC	CASSLTGDEQYF
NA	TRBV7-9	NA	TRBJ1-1	TGTGCCAGCAGCTCTGACAGACCCACTGAAGCTTTCTTT	CASSSDRPTEAFF
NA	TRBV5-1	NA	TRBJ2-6	TGCGCCAGCAGCTTGGAATCCCAGGTTAACGTCCTGACTTTC	CASSLESQVNVLTF
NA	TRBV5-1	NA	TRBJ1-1	TGCGCCAGCAGCCCCCCGGGGAACACTGAAGCTTTCTTT	CASSPPGNTEAFF
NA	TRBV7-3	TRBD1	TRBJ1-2	TGTGCCAGCAGCTTCCGGGACAGCGGTTATGGCTACACCTTC	CASSFRDSGYGYTF
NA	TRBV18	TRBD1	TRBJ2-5	TGTGCCAGCTCACCAACCGGGACAGGGGGAGAGACCCAGTACTTC	CASSPTGTGGETQYF
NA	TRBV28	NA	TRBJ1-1	TGTGCCAGCAGTTCCCCTCCCCCCCTTAACACTGAAGCTTTCTTT	CASSSPPPLNTEAFF
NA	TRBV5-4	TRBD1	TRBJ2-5	TGTGCCAGCAGCCCCCCACCGACAGGGATACAAGAGACCCAGTACTTC	CASSPPPTGIQETQYF
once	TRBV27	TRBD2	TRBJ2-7	TGTGCCAGCAGTTTCCCGACTAGCGGGGGTAGCTACGAGCAGTACTTC	CASSFPTSGGSYEQYF
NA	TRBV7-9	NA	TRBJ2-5	TGTGCCAGCAGCTTAGACAGAGTACAAGAGACCCAGTACTTC	CASSLDRVQETQYF
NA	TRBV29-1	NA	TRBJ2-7	TGCAGCGCCCAACAGGGAAGCTACGAGCAGTACTTC	CSAQQGSYEQYF
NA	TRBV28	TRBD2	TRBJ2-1	TGTGCCAGCAGTTTAGCGGGAGAGTACAATGAGCAGTTCTTC	CASSLAGEYNEQFF
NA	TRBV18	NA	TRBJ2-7	TGTGCCAGCTCACCTTTGGCGGTAGCCTACGAGCAGTACTTC	CASSPLAVAYEQYF
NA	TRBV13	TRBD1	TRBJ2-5	TGTGCCAGCAGCCCAGCGACAGGGGACGAGACCCAGTACTTC	CASSPATGDETQYF
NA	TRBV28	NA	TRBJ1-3	TGTGCCAGCAGACAGTTTGACTCTGGAAACACCATATATTTT	CASRQFDSGNTIYF
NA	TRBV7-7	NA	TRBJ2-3	TGTGCTAGCAGCTCGAGTAACACAGATACGCAGTATTTT	CASSSSNTDTQYF
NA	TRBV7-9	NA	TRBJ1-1	TGTGCCAGCAGCCCCAGGGAGGGCACTGAAGCTTTCTTT	CASSPREGTEAFF
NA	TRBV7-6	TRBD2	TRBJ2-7	TGTGCCAGCAGCCCAAGCGGGCGGGGGGGGGACTACGAGCAGTACTTC	CASSPSGRGGDYEQYF